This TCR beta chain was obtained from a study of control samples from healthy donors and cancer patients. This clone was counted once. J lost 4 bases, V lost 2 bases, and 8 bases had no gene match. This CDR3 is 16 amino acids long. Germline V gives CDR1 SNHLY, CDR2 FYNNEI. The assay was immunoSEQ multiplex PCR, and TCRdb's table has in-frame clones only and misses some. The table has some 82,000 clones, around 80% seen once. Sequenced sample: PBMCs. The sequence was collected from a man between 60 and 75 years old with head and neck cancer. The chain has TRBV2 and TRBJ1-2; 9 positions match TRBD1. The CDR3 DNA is TGTGCCAGCAGTGAATGGGGGGACAGGGCCCGCTATGGCTACACCTTC. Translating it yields CASSEWGDRARYGYTF.